The 3 T cell receptor beta chains presented below share a single source sample, sequenced in a study of naive and memory T cell subsets. Overall study findings and caveats: A few larger clonotypes appeared in naive repertoires, especially CD8, possibly memory cells re-expressing CD45RA.

Their antigens are not known. Two oligonucleotides, mixed equimolar, formed the beta constant-region primer covering TRBC1 and TRBC2. The ligated cDNA underwent four PCR rounds using SP2 and nested alpha and beta constant-region primers. TCRdb reanalysed the UMI-ligation and nested PCR reads using MiXCR and keeps one entry per CDR3 protein. The table includes 150,000 or so distinct CDR3 sequences, over 20% detected once. Input material: naive CD4+ T cells from blood. The receptors originated from a human donor in good health.

The chain combines TRBV30 with TRBJ2-3; 9 bases align to TRBD2. V dropped 2 bases and J dropped 5; count of bases not matched to a gene: 8. The germline CDR1 and CDR2 sequences are GTSNPN and SVGIG (reference sequence). The CDR3 loop spans 15 amino acids. Written as DNA, the CDR3 is TGTGCCTGGAGTACCCTAGCGGGATTCGTAGATACGCAGTATTTT. Protein sequence: CAWSTLAGFVDTQYF.

This rearrangement joins TRBV7-9 to TRBJ1-6; 7 nucleotides align to TRBD1. The V gene's germline CDR1 is SEHNR and CDR2 FQNEAQ (reference sequence). There are 13 residues in the CDR3. The V and J ends lost 5 bases and 11 bases, in that order; junction bases with no gene match: 6. CDR3 sequence reads: CASSRRQGPPLHF. The CDR3 nucleotides are TGTGCCAGCAGCAGAAGACAGGGCCCACCCCTCCACTTT.

This chain connects TRBV20-1 to TRBJ2-6; D may be TRBD2 (6 bases). CDR3 length: 18 residues. The ends were cut back, 6 bases at V and 2 bases at J, with 23 bases in the middle. Germline CDR1 reads DFQATT; CDR2 reads SNEGSKA (reference sequence). The CDR3 nucleotides are TGCAGTGCCCGACGGACTATCGGCTGGCGAACTGGGGCCAACGTCCTGACTTTC. It codes for CSARRTIGWRTGANVLTF.